Listed here are 23 T cell receptor beta chains from one sample, sequenced in a study of patients and donors after allogeneic stem cell transplantation. TCRdb called the RT-PCR reads again in MiXCR, with one record for every CDR3 protein. Of roughly 880,000 distinct CDR3 sequences detected, about a sixth appear once; the ten largest clones hold approximately 5.9%. The sequencing input was blood, either unsorted or a sorted T cell fraction (not recorded which). The receptors come from a human donor who was either an allogeneic HSCT recipient or a stem cell or donor lymphocyte infusion donor (not recorded which). It is not recorded whose cells these are; they may come from a transplant donor.

V and J are TRBV9 and TRBJ2-3; TRBD2 is a possible D gene (5 bases). Germline loops: CDR1 SGDLS, CDR2 YYNGEE. The germline V and J ends were trimmed by 3 bases and 5 bases, with 19 bases remaining between them. The CDR3 sequence is 16 residues long. CDR3 loop: CASSAVLPGMGDTQYF. The CDR3 nucleotides are TGTGCCAGCAGCGCCGTCTTGCCGGGGATGGGAGATACGCAGTATTTT.

The table lists this clonotype with a few counts. The V call is TRBV20-1, the J call TRBJ2-2; perhaps TRBD2 as D (6 bases). The germline V gene encodes CDR1 DFQATT and CDR2 SNEGSKA (reference sequence). With 3 bases removed from V and 5 bases from J, the gap between germline ends came to 13 bases. The CDR3 has 14 amino acids. The CDR3, as DNA: TGCAGTGCTAGGAGGAGGGGAATTACCGGGGAGCTGTTTTTT. Its protein product is CSARRRGITGELFF.

V is TRBV19 and J is TRBJ1-1; possible D gene TRBD1, 5 bases. V dropped 6 bases and J dropped 5 bases, with 16 bases sitting between them. CDR3 size: 14 residues. The germline CDR1 and CDR2 sequences are LNHDA and SQIVND (reference sequence). The CDR3 is CASSGGFPGTEAFF. The CDR3 DNA reads TGTGCCAGTAGCGGAGGGTTTCCAGGGACTGAAGCTTTCTTT.

In this sample, this clonotype turned up many times. V is TRBV24-1 and J is TRBJ1-3; D uncertain. V lost 5 bases to trimming and J lost 2 bases, with 0 bases between them. The CDR3 is made up of 11 amino acids. In germline, CDR1 is KGHDR, CDR2 SFDVKD. The CDR3 sequence: CATSAGNTIYF. CDR3 sequence (DNA): TGTGCCACCAGTGCTGGAAACACCATATATTTT.

CDR3 nucleotides: TGTGCCACCAGTGATTTCTCTGACAGAGGGAAAAGGGAGCTGTTTTTT. Translated: CATSDFSDRGKRELFF. The chain links TRBV24-1 to TRBJ2-2, with D perhaps matching TRBD1 or TRBD2 (5 bases each). This CDR3 is 16 amino acids long. V was trimmed by 1 base and J by 9 bases, leaving 17 bases between them. Germline values: CDR1 KGHDR, CDR2 SFDVKD.

This clonotype was counted ten times or more. CDR3 loop: CASSLGTGVYNEQFF. DNA for the CDR3: TGTGCCAGCAGTTTAGGGACAGGGGTCTACAATGAGCAGTTCTTC. This chain joins TRBV12-3 or TRBV12-4 and TRBJ2-1; 9 bases match TRBD1. CDR3 length equals 15 residues. After removal of 1 base from V and 3 bases from J, the junction contained 1 base not matched to a gene.

This clonotype was seen a few times. The J gene is TRBJ2-2, the V gene TRBV29-1; TRBD1 is a possible D gene (6 bases). V was shortened by 4 bases and J by 1 base, with 10 bases between the two germline ends. From germline, CDR1 is SQVTM and CDR2 ANQGSEA. The CDR3 runs to 14 residues. CDR3 DNA: TGCAGCGTTGGTCAGGGGAGGAACACCGGGGAGCTGTTTTTT. This encodes CSVGQGRNTGELFF.

This clonotype was seen a few times. The CDR3 loop reads CAWSVSDFGNWNTEAFF. The CDR3 DNA reads TGTGCCTGGAGTGTTTCGGACTTCGGCAATTGGAACACTGAAGCTTTCTTT. V is TRBV30 and J is TRBJ1-1; D gene ambiguous. Looked up from germline, CDR1 is GTSNPN and CDR2 is SVGIG (reference sequence). Trimming cost V 0 bases and J 1 base, with 18 bases left between them. This CDR3 contains 17 residues.

This clonotype was seen a few times. The chain joins TRBV4-2 to TRBJ1-2; no clear D gene. Trimming stripped 4 bases from V and 4 bases from J, with 16 bases between. The CDR3 loop spans 15 amino acids. Germline assignment: CDR1 LGHNA and CDR2 YNFKEQ. The CDR3 DNA sequence: TGTGCCAGCAGCCCCTCCGAAAGATTTAGCTATGGCTACACCTTC. Translation: CASSPSERFSYGYTF.

This clonotype was observed a handful of times. V gene TRBV10-3 combines with J gene TRBJ2-1; TRBD2 agrees at 7 bases. Per the germline V gene, CDR1 is ENHRY and CDR2 is SYGVKD. The V segment lost 5 bases and the J segment 0 bases; nucleotides outside the gene matches: 10. The CDR3 has 17 residues. The CDR3 is CAISLNPGTNSYNEQFF. The DNA for the CDR3 is TGTGCCATCAGTCTTAACCCCGGGACTAACTCCTACAATGAGCAGTTCTTC.

This clonotype showed up many times. The chain links TRBV5-1 to TRBJ2-7; weak D call: TRBD2 (6 bases). This CDR3 contains 14 residues. V was clipped by 1 base and J by 0 bases, with 8 bases between them. The germline V gene encodes CDR1 SGHRS and CDR2 YFSETQ. CDR3 loop: CASSLYGSSYEQYF. CDR3 nucleotide sequence: TGCGCCAGCAGCTTGTACGGGAGCTCCTACGAGCAGTACTTC.

This clonotype was recorded once. The V gene is TRBV6-1, the J gene TRBJ2-2; possibly TRBD1 or TRBD2 for D (5 bases each). The germline gives CDR1 MNHNS, CDR2 SASEGT. The CDR3 runs to 15 residues. V was pared by 8 bases and J by 0 bases, with 13 bases between. The CDR3 coding sequence is TGTGCCAGCGGCCCCGGGACGGCGAACACCGGGGAGCTGTTTTTT. It codes for CASGPGTANTGELFF.

This clonotype was seen only a few times. The chain combines TRBV7-8 with TRBJ2-2; 13 bases align to TRBD2. The CDR3 consists of 13 residues. From germline, CDR1 is SGHVS and CDR2 FQNEAQ. Germline trimming cut 6 bases from V and 12 bases from J; bases unmatched to any gene: 4. The CDR3 region has the DNA TGTGCCAGCAGGAGGACTAGCGGGGGAAAGCTGTTTTTT. Protein sequence: CASRRTSGGKLFF.

V usage is TRBV10-3 and J usage is TRBJ2-5; D is unclear. In germline, CDR1 is ENHRY, CDR2 SYGVKD. V was shortened by 3 bases and J by 5 bases, with 10 bases between the two germline ends. The CDR3 has 13 amino acids. The CDR3 sequence: CAISEARWETQYF. CDR3 DNA: TGTGCCATCAGTGAAGCTCGGTGGGAGACCCAGTACTTC.

This clonotype was observed a few times. The CDR3 loop is CASRPGGGPNEKLFF. CDR3 nucleotides: TGTGCCAGCAGGCCTGGGGGAGGCCCTAATGAAAAACTGTTTTTT. The rearrangement joins TRBV12-3 or TRBV12-4 to TRBJ1-4; D perhaps matches TRBD1 (5 bases). The CDR3 runs 15 residues. Trimming left V 6 bases short and J 3 bases short, with 14 bases between.

Only a few counts were recorded for this clonotype. The rearrangement links TRBV2 to TRBJ1-1; maybe TRBD1 (5 bases). The germline V and J ends were trimmed by 8 bases and 4 bases, with 11 bases remaining between them. This CDR3 region has 12 residues. In germline, CDR1 is SNHLY, CDR2 FYNNEI. In DNA, the CDR3 is TGTGCCAGCGTTCTGGGGCGCACTGAAGCTTTCTTT. It specifies CASVLGRTEAFF.

This clonotype was counted a few times. The chain carries TRBV28 and TRBJ2-7; 11 bases agree with TRBD2. Unmatched junction bases numbered 5, after V lost 5 bases and J lost 2 bases. Germline lookup yields CDR1 MDHEN and CDR2 SYDVKM. The CDR3 has 15 residues. CDR3 DNA: TGTGCCAGCAGTGCTAGCGGGGGGCCGACCTACGAGCAGTACTTC. It encodes CASSASGGPTYEQYF. Combining the CDR3 with reference TRBV28 and TRBJ2-7 gives the whole variable domain DVKVTQSSRYLVKRTGEKVFLECVQDMDHENMFWYRQDPGLGLRLIYFSYDVKMKEKGDIPEGYSVSREKKERFSLILESASTNQTSMYLCASSASGGPTYEQYFGPGTRLTVT.

This sequence joins TRBV5-1 and TRBJ2-1; 9 nucleotides agree with TRBD2. The CDR3 length is 15 residues. Trimming took 4 bases from V and 9 from J; bases not matched to a gene: 11. Germline V gives CDR1 SGHRS, CDR2 YFSETQ. DNA of the CDR3: TGCGCCAGCAGCCTGGAGGCTAGCGGGGATTCTGAGCAGTTCTTC. This encodes CASSLEASGDSEQFF.

This chain joins TRBV12-3 or TRBV12-4 and TRBJ1-2, with TRBD1 identical over 7 bases. The CDR3 runs to 15 residues. Trimming took 6 bases from V and 0 from J; bases not matched to a gene: 7. CDR3 nucleotides: TGTGCCAGCAGCCCCTCCGGGACAGCTAACTATGGCTACACCTTC. Its translation is CASSPSGTANYGYTF.

This sequence joins TRBV7-6 and TRBJ1-2; maybe TRBD1 (5 bases). Germline V gene data show CDR1 as SGHVS and CDR2 as FNYEAQ. The CDR3 runs 13 residues. V was trimmed by 6 bases and J by 6 bases, leaving 14 bases between them. The CDR3, as DNA: TGTGCCAGCAGTTACCCGGGGGGAAATGGCTACACCTTC. Residues: CASSYPGGNGYTF.

The chain employs TRBV3-1 and TRBJ1-1, with D unresolved. The CDR3 is 13 residues long. Germline-derived CDR1 and CDR2 are LGHDT and YNNKEL (reference sequence). V was clipped by 0 bases and J by 11 bases, with 13 bases between them. This CDR3 is CASSQEGSPRAFF. The CDR3 nucleotides read TGTGCCAGCAGCCAAGAAGGGTCGCCCAGGGCTTTCTTT.

This sequence joins TRBV20-1 and TRBJ2-1; D may be TRBD2 (6 bases). The CDR3 spans 14 residues. V was cut by 1 base and J by 5 bases, with 12 bases left in between. Looked up from germline, CDR1 is DFQATT and CDR2 is SNEGSKA (reference sequence). The CDR3 is CSARGFGGDNEQFF. The CDR3 DNA sequence: TGCAGTGCTAGAGGATTCGGCGGGGACAATGAGCAGTTCTTC.

This clonotype was recorded a few times. This chain links TRBV20-1 with TRBJ2-3, with unresolved D. The CDR3 extends over 11 amino acids. CDR1 DFQATT and CDR2 SNEGSKA come from the germline V gene (reference sequence). With 6 bases removed from V and 5 bases from J, the gap between germline ends came to 9 bases. The CDR3 reads CSARLRDTQYF. For the CDR3, the DNA is TGCAGTGCCCGGCTGCGAGATACGCAGTATTTT.